These T cell receptor beta chains were read from a single sample in a study of shared clonotypes between healthy human individuals. Clones were read by immunoSEQ multiplex PCR, and TCRdb kept only the in-frame ones, dropping some. The table lists over 2,000,000 clones, around 93% of them singletons. Input material: naive CD8+ T cells from PBMCs. The receptors stem from a man aged 18 to 35 in good health. Some clones in this sample may be carry-over from other donors' samples. The CDR3 runs from the conserved cysteine through the conserved F or W. Fields, in order: J gene, D gene, V gene, clone size, CDR3 protein, CDR3 DNA. A D gene is named only where the DNA matches it firmly. Size is omitted from some rows. Given values are once, few, many or a class for expanded clones.

j_gene: TRBJ2-7; d_gene: NA; v_gene: TRBV19; abundance: NA; CDR3aa: CATRQGWGDSYEQYF; CDR3nt: TGTGCCACCAGACAGGGTTGGGGGGACTCCTACGAGCAGTACTTC
j_gene: TRBJ2-3; d_gene: NA; v_gene: TRBV19; abundance: NA; CDR3aa: CASSIVGRDGASTDTQYF; CDR3nt: TGTGCCAGTAGTATAGTTGGAAGAGACGGTGCTAGCACAGATACGCAGTATTTT
j_gene: TRBJ2-7; d_gene: NA; v_gene: TRBV11-2; abundance: NA; CDR3aa: CASGLGFSYEQYF; CDR3nt: TGTGCCTCGGGGTTAGGGTTCTCCTACGAGCAGTACTTC
j_gene: TRBJ2-2; d_gene: NA; v_gene: TRBV7-8; abundance: NA; CDR3aa: CASSVKQALSTGELFF; CDR3nt: TGTGCCAGCAGCGTGAAACAGGCTCTGTCGACCGGGGAGCTGTTTTTT
j_gene: TRBJ1-1; d_gene: TRBD1; v_gene: TRBV9; abundance: NA; CDR3aa: CASSVARTGGDTEAFF; CDR3nt: TGTGCCAGCAGCGTAGCGCGGACAGGGGGGGACACTGAAGCTTTCTTT
j_gene: TRBJ2-4; d_gene: NA; v_gene: TRBV5-1; abundance: NA; CDR3aa: CASRADKNIQYF; CDR3nt: TGCGCCAGCAGGGCAGATAAAAACATTCAGTACTTC
j_gene: TRBJ2-7; d_gene: NA; v_gene: TRBV7-3; abundance: NA; CDR3aa: CASSPFRDGSYEQYF; CDR3nt: TGTGCCAGCAGCCCCTTCCGGGACGGGAGCTACGAGCAGTACTTC
j_gene: TRBJ2-1; d_gene: TRBD1; v_gene: TRBV19; abundance: few; CDR3aa: CASSGTVYNEQFF; CDR3nt: TGTGCCAGTAGCGGGACAGTGTACAATGAGCAGTTCTTC
j_gene: TRBJ2-7; d_gene: TRBD2; v_gene: TRBV27; abundance: NA; CDR3aa: CASCIAGGYEQYF; CDR3nt: TGTGCCAGTTGCATAGCGGGGGGCTACGAGCAGTACTTC
j_gene: TRBJ1-5; d_gene: TRBD1; v_gene: TRBV7-9; abundance: NA; CDR3aa: CASSGQGMNQPQHF; CDR3nt: TGTGCCAGCAGCGGACAGGGGATGAATCAGCCCCAGCATTTT
j_gene: TRBJ2-7; d_gene: NA; v_gene: TRBV4-1; abundance: NA; CDR3aa: CASSQDRSGPAGYEQYF; CDR3nt: TGCGCCAGCAGCCAAGATCGATCCGGGCCTGCCGGGTACGAGCAGTACTTC
j_gene: TRBJ2-3; d_gene: NA; v_gene: TRBV7-2; abundance: NA; CDR3aa: CASSSSDTQYF; CDR3nt: TGTGCCAGCAGCTCGTCAGATACGCAGTATTTT
j_gene: TRBJ2-5; d_gene: TRBD1; v_gene: TRBV27; abundance: NA; CDR3aa: CASSFQGADQETQYF; CDR3nt: TGTGCCAGCAGTTTTCAGGGGGCAGACCAAGAGACCCAGTACTTC
j_gene: TRBJ2-1; d_gene: NA; v_gene: TRBV27; abundance: NA; CDR3aa: CASSLYSYRVLSSYNEQFF; CDR3nt: TGTGCCAGCAGTTTATATTCCTATAGAGTGCTAAGCTCCTACAATGAGCAGTTCTTC
j_gene: TRBJ2-5; d_gene: NA; v_gene: TRBV6-5; abundance: NA; CDR3aa: CASSPGTQKETQYF; CDR3nt: TGTGCCAGCAGCCCCGGGACACAGAAAGAGACCCAGTACTTC
j_gene: TRBJ1-2; d_gene: NA; v_gene: TRBV9; abundance: once; CDR3aa: CASSAQGGDGYTF; CDR3nt: TGTGCCAGCAGCGCGCAGGGAGGCGATGGCTACACCTTC
j_gene: TRBJ2-6; d_gene: NA; v_gene: TRBV2; abundance: NA; CDR3aa: CASSLVFSGANVLTF; CDR3nt: TGTGCCAGCAGTTTAGTCTTCTCTGGGGCCAACGTCCTGACTTTC
j_gene: TRBJ1-1; d_gene: NA; v_gene: TRBV7-2; abundance: NA; CDR3aa: CASSLEWAGRGANTEAFF; CDR3nt: TGTGCCAGCAGCTTAGAGTGGGCGGGCAGGGGCGCGAACACTGAAGCTTTCTTT
j_gene: TRBJ1-2; d_gene: NA; v_gene: TRBV7-3; abundance: NA; CDR3aa: CASSLRWVYGYTF; CDR3nt: TGTGCCAGCAGCTTAAGGTGGGTGTATGGCTACACCTTC
j_gene: TRBJ2-7; d_gene: TRBD1; v_gene: TRBV27; abundance: NA; CDR3aa: CASSLLPGGRYEQYF; CDR3nt: TGTGCCAGCAGTTTATTGCCAGGGGGTAGATACGAGCAGTACTTC
j_gene: TRBJ2-7; d_gene: TRBD2; v_gene: TRBV6-5; abundance: NA; CDR3aa: CASSYSPSGVSYEQYF; CDR3nt: TGTGCCAGCAGTTACTCGCCTAGCGGGGTCTCCTACGAGCAGTACTTC
j_gene: TRBJ1-5; d_gene: NA; v_gene: TRBV7-8; abundance: once; CDR3aa: CASSLQGSNQPQHF; CDR3nt: TGTGCCAGCAGCTTACAAGGGAGCAATCAGCCCCAGCATTTT
j_gene: TRBJ2-5; d_gene: NA; v_gene: TRBV7-9; abundance: NA; CDR3aa: CASSSGGREETQYF; CDR3nt: TGTGCCAGCAGCTCCGGGGGAAGGGAAGAGACCCAGTACTTC